The following is a T cell receptor beta chain sequence with its context. These data come from a study of control samples from healthy donors and cancer patients. TCRdb's table, derived via immunoSEQ multiplex PCR, lists solely in-frame clones and lacks some. The sample carries about 70,000 clones, 84% recorded once. The V end lost 4 bases, the J end lost 8 bases, and 9 bases lay between the germline ends. Germline assignment: CDR1 LGHNT and CDR2 FRNRAP. The CDR3 length is 12 residues. This chain links TRBV12-5 with TRBJ2-1; weak D call: TRBD2 (5 bases). The sequence was collected from a man in his fifties in good health. The sequencing input was blood. CDR3 sequence: CASGWTGDEQFF. Written as DNA, the CDR3 is TGTGCTAGTGGTTGGACCGGGGATGAGCAGTTCTTC.